This T cell receptor (beta chain) was found in a study of blood T cell repertoires in COVID-19. Source study methods: Amplifying reference gene primers gave estimates of nucleated cell counts. Profiled with immunoSEQ multiplex PCR; TCRdb holds only in-frame clones, not every one. Clonal size and the V and J genes are those of that table, whereas D and trimming came from the DNA. The sample contains fewer than 20,000 clones, about 88% of which appear only once. V trimming: 2 bases; J trimming: 10 bases; junction bases outside the gene matches: 0. Germline-derived CDR1 and CDR2 are SGHTA and FQGTGA. The CDR3 is 12 residues long.

The V call is TRBV7-3, the J call TRBJ1-4, with TRBD1 matching over 8 bases. The sequenced sample was peripheral blood. This clonotype was obtained from a man aged 55 to 70 with acute or convalescent COVID-19. The CDR3, as DNA: TGTGCCAGCAGCTTAGACAGGGGAAAACTGTTTTTT. Translated, it gives CASSLDRGKLFF.